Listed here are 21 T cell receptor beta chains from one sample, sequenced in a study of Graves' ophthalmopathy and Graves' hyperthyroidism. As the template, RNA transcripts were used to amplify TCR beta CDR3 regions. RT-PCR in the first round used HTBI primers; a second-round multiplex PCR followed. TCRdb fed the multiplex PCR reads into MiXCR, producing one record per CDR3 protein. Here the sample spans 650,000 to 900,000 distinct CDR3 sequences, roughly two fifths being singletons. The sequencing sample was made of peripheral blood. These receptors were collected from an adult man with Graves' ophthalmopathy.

The chain's CDR3 is CASSEGLWGVNTEAFF. CDR3 nucleotide sequence: TGTGCCAGCAGTGAAGGACTCTGGGGAGTGAACACTGAAGCTTTCTTT. This rearrangement joins TRBV6-1 to TRBJ1-1, with D unresolved. Germline V gene sequence: CDR1 MNHNS, CDR2 SASEGT. The CDR3 runs 16 residues. V was pared by 1 base and J by 0 bases, with 12 bases between.

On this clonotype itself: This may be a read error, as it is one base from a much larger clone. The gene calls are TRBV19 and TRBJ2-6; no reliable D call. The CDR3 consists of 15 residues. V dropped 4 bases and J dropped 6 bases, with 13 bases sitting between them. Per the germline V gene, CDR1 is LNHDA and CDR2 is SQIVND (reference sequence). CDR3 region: CASSSDLAEANVLTF. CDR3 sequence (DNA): TGTGCCAGTAGTAGCGACTTGGCTGAGGCCAACGTCCTGACTTTC.

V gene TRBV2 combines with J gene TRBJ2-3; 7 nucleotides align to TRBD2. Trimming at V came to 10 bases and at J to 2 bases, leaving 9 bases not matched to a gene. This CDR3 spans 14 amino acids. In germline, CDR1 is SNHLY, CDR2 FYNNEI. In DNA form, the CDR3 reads TGTGCCACCCAAAGACAGCGGGACACAGATACGCAGTATTTT. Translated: CATQRQRDTDTQYF.

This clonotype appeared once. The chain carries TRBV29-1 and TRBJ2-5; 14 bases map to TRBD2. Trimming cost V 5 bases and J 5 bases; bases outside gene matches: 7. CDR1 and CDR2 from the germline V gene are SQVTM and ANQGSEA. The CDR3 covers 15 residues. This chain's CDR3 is CSVQGTSGSPETQYF. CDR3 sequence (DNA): TGCAGCGTTCAAGGGACTAGCGGGAGTCCGGAGACCCAGTACTTC.

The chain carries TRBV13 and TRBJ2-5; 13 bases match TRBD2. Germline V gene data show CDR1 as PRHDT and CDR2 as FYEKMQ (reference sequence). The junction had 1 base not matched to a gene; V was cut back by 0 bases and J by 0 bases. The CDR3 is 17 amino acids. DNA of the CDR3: TGTGCCAGCAGCTTAGGCGGACTAGCGGGAGACCAAGAGACCCAGTACTTC. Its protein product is CASSLGGLAGDQETQYF.

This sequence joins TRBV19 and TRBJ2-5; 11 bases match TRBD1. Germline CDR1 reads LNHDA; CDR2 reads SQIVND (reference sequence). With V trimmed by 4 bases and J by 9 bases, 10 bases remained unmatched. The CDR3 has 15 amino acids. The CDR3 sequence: CASSTGQGVGQPQYF. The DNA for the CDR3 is TGTGCCAGTAGTACGGGACAGGGGGTAGGGCAGCCCCAGTACTTC.

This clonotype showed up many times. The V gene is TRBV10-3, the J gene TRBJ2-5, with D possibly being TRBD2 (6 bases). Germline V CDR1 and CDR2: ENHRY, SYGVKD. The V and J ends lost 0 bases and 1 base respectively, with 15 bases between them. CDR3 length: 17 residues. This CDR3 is CAISESTAGRAQETQYF. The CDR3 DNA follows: TGTGCCATCAGTGAGTCGACGGCGGGACGAGCCCAAGAGACCCAGTACTTC.

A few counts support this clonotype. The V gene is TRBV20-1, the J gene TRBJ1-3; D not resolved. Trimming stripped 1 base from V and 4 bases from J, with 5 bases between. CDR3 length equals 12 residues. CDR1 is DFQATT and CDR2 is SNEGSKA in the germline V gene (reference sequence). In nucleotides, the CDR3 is TGCAGTGCTAGAGTGGGCGGAAACACCATATATTTT. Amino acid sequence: CSARVGGNTIYF.

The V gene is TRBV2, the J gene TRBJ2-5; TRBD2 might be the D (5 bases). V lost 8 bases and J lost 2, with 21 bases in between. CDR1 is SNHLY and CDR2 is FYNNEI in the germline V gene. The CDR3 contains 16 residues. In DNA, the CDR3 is TGTGCCAGCTCACCACCCCCTCAAGGACTGCAAGAGACCCAGTACTTC. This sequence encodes CASSPPPQGLQETQYF.

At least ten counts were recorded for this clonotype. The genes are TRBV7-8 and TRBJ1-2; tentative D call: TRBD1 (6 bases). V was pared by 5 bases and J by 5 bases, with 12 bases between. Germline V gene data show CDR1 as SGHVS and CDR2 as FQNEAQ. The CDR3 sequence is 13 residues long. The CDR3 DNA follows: TGTGCCAGCAGCACCCAGGGGCGGTATGGCTACACCTTC. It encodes CASSTQGRYGYTF.

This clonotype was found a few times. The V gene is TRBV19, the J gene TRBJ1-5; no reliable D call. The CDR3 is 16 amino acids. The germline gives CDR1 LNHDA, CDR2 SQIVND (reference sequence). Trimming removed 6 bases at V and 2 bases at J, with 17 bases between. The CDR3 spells CASRRGSGGGNQPQHF. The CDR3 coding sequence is TGTGCCAGTAGGCGAGGCAGTGGAGGAGGCAATCAGCCCCAGCATTTT.

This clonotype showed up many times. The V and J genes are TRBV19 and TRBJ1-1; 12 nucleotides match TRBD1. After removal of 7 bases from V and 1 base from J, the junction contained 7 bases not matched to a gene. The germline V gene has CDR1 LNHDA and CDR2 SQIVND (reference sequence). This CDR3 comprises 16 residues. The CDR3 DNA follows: TGTGCCAGTACAGGGACAGGGGGCGCGTCGAACACTGAAGCTTTCTTT. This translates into CASTGTGGASNTEAFF.

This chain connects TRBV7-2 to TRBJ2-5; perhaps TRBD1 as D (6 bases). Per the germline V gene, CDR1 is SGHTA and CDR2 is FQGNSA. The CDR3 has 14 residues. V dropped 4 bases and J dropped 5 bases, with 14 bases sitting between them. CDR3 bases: TGTGCCAGCAGCTACACAGGGTATTTGGAGACCCAGTACTTC. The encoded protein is CASSYTGYLETQYF. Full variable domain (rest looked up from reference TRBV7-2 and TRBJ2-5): GAGVSQSPSNKVTEKGKDVELRCDPISGHTALYWYRQSLGQGLEFLIYFQGNSAPDKSGLPSDRFSAERTGGSVSTLTIQRTQQEDSAVYLCASSYTGYLETQYFGPGTRLLVL.

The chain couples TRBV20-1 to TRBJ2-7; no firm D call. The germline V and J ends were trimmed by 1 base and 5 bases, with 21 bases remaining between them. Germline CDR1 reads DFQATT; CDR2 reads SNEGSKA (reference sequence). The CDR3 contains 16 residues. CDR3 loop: CSARAPPGWAGDEQYF. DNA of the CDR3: TGCAGTGCTAGAGCTCCTCCCGGATGGGCAGGCGACGAGCAGTACTTC.

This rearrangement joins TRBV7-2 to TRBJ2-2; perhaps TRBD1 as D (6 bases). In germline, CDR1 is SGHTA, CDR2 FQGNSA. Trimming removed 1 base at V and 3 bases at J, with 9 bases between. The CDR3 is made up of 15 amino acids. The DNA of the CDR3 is TGTGCCAGCAGCTTAGACAGGGTATACACCGGGGAGCTGTTTTTT. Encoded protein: CASSLDRVYTGELFF.

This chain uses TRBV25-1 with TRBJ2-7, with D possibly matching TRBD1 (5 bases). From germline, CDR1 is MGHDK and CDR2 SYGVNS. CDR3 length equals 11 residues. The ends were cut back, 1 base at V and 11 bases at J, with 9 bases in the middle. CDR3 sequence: CASSESGSKYF. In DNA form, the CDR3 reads TGTGCCAGCAGTGAATCAGGGTCTAAGTACTTC.

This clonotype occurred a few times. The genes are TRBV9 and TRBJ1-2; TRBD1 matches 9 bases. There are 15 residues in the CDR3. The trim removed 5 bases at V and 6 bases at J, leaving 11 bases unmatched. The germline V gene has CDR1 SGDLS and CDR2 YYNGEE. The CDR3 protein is CASRPGTGNVDGYTF. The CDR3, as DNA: TGTGCCAGCAGACCCGGGACAGGGAATGTCGATGGCTACACCTTC.

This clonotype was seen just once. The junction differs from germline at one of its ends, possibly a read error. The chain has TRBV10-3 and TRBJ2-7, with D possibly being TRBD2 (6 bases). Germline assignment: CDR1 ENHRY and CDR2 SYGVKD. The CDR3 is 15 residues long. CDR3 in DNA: TGTGCCAGCAGTTACATACTAGCTGCTCCCTACGAGCAGTACTTC. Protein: CASSYILAAPYEQYF.

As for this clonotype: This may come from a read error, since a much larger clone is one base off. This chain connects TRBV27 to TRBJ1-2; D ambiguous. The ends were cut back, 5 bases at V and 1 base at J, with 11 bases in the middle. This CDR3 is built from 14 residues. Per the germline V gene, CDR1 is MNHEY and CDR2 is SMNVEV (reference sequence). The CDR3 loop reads CASSDPSFNYGYTF. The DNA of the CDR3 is TGTGCCAGCAGTGACCCCAGTTTTAACTATGGCTACACCTTC.

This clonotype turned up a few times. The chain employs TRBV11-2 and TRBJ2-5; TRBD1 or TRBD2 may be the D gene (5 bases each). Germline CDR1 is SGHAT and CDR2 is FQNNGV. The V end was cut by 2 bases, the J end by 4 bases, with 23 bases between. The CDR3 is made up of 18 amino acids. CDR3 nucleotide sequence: TGTGCCAGCAGCTTAAAGGGGCCAGGGTGGTATGAGGGAGAGACCCAGTACTTC. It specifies CASSLKGPGWYEGETQYF.

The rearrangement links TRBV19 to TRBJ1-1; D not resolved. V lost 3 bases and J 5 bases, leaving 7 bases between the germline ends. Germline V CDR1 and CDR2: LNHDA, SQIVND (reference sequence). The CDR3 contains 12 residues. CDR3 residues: CASSIVRTEAFF. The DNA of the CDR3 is TGTGCCAGTAGTATTGTGAGGACTGAAGCTTTCTTT.